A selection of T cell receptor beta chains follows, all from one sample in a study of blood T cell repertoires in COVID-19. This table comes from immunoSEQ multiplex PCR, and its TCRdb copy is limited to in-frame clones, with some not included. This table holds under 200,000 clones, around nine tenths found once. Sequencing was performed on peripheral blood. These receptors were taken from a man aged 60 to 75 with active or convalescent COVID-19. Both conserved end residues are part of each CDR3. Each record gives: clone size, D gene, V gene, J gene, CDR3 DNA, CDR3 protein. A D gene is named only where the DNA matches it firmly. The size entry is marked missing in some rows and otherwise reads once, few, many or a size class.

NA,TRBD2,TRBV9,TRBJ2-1,TGTGCCAGCAGCCATAGCGGGGTGGTCAATGAGCAGTTCTTC,CASSHSGVVNEQFF
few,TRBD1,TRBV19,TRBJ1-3,TGTGCCAGTAGTACGACAGGGGGGAACACCATATATTTT,CASSTTGGNTIYF
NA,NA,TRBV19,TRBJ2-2,TGTGCCAGTAGTATCCAGGAGGGCACCGGGGAGCTGTTTTTT,CASSIQEGTGELFF
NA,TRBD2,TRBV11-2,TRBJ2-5,TGTGCCAGCAGCCTTAGCGGGGGCCACCAAGAGACCCAGTACTTC,CASSLSGGHQETQYF
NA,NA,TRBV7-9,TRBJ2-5,TGTGCCAGCAGCTTATTGGGGGGCCAAGAGACCCAGTACTTC,CASSLLGGQETQYF
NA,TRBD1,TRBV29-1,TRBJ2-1,TGCAGCGGGGACAGGGGATACAATGAGCAGTTCTTC,CSGDRGYNEQFF
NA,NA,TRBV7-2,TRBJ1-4,TGTGCCAGCAGTTTACCCCCTACAGGGCAAAGGAGCGCACGGGAAAAACTGTTTTTT,CASSLPPTGQRSAREKLFF
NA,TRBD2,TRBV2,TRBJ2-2,TGTGCCAGCAGGCGGACTAGCGGGGGGGTCACCGGGGAGCTGTTTTTT,CASRRTSGGVTGELFF
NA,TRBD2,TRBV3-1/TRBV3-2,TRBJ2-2,TGTGCCAGCAGCCCCGTCGCGGGGGGTGCGAACACCGGGGAGCTGTTTTTT,CASSPVAGGANTGELFF
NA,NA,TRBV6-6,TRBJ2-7,TGTGCCAGCAGGGACACCGGCACATCCTACGAGCAGTACTTC,CASRDTGTSYEQYF
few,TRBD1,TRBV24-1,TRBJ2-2,TGTGCCACCAGTGACTTTGGACAGGGCAACACCGGGGAGCTGTTTTTT,CATSDFGQGNTGELFF
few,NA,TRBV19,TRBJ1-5,TGTGCCAGTAGTAAGGGACTACAGCAGCCCCAGCATTTT,CASSKGLQQPQHF
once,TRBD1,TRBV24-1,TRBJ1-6,TGTGCCACCAGCGCCGGGACAGGGGGCTCACCCCTCCACTTT,CATSAGTGGSPLHF
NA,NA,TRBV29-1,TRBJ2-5,TGCAGCGTTGAAATGGGTAGCGCAGAGACCCAGTACTTC,CSVEMGSAETQYF
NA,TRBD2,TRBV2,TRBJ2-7,TGTGCCAGCAATTATCAAGGGACTAGAGACTACGAGCAGTACTTC,CASNYQGTRDYEQYF
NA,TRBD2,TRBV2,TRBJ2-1,TGTGCCAGCAGTAGTCTAGCGGTTTACAATGAGCAGTTCTTC,CASSSLAVYNEQFF
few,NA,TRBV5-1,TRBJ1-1,TGCGCCAGCGGACCTGGCCAGGCTGGGGGGATGAACACTGAAGCTTTCTTT,CASGPGQAGGMNTEAFF
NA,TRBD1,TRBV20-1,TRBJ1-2,TGCAGTGCTAGTGGACAGGGCCTTAACTATGGCTACACCTTC,CSASGQGLNYGYTF
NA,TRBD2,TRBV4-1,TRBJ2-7,TGCGCCAGCAGCCAAGCCGGGGGGAGCTCCTACGAGCAGTACTTC,CASSQAGGSSYEQYF
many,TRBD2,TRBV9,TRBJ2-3,TGTGCCAGCAGCGTAGTAGCGGGGGTAGCAGATACGCAGTATTTT,CASSVVAGVADTQYF
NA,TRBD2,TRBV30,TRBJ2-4,TGTGCCTGGAGTGTCCCGGGACTAGCGGGGGGGCAAAACATTCAGTACTTC,CAWSVPGLAGGQNIQYF
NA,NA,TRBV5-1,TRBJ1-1,TGCGCCAGCAGACGAGGAGGGAACACTGAAGCTTTCTTT,CASRRGGNTEAFF
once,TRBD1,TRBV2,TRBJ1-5,TGTGCCAGCAGGTCGGACAGGGCCACGAATCAGCCCCAGCATTTT,CASRSDRATNQPQHF
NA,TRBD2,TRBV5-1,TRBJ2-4,TGCGCCAGCAGCCTACAAACTCGCGGGGGGGCCTCTGTCATTCAGTACTTC,CASSLQTRGGASVIQYF
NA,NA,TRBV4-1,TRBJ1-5,TGCGCCAGCAGCCAAGATCTAGAGAGGGAAGTGCCCAGCAATCAGCCCCAGCATTTT,CASSQDLEREVPSNQPQHF
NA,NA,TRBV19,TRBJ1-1,TGTGCCAGTAGTATAAGCGGGGCCGCCACTGAAGCTTTCTTT,CASSISGAATEAFF
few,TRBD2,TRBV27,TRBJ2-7,TGTGCCAGCAGTCTCCGGTTTGAGCGGGGGGGCTTGAACGAGCAGTACTTC,CASSLRFERGGLNEQYF
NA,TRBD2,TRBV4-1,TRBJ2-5,TGCGCCAGCAGCCAAGCTAGCGGGGGACCTGGGACCCAGTACTTC,CASSQASGGPGTQYF
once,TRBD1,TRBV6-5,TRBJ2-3,TGTGCCAGCAGTTACTCGGGACAGCGCACAGATACGCAGTATTTT,CASSYSGQRTDTQYF
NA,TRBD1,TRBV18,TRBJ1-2,TGTGCCAGCTCACCAAACGGACAGGGGATTAATGGCTACACCTTC,CASSPNGQGINGYTF
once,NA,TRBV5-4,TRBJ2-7,TGTGCCAGCAGTAAGGACAGCCGAAACTCCTACGAGCAGTACTTC,CASSKDSRNSYEQYF
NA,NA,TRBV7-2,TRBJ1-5,TGTGCCAGCAGCTTAGCAGGGGTTTATAGCAATCAGCCCCAGCATTTT,CASSLAGVYSNQPQHF
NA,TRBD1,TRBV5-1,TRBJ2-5,TGCGCCAGCAGCCTAATGACAGGGCAGGAGACCCAGTACTTC,CASSLMTGQETQYF
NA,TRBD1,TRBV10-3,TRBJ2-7,TGTGCCATCAGGAAACCCGGGACAGGGGGCTACGAGCAGTACTTC,CAIRKPGTGGYEQYF
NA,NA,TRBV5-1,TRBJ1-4,TGCGCCAGCAGCATTGACTTGGGTGAAAAACTGTTTTTT,CASSIDLGEKLFF
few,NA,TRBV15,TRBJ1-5,TGTGCCACCAGCAGGGGGACTAATCAGCCCCAGCATTTT,CATSRGTNQPQHF
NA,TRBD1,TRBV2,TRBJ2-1,TGTGCCAGCAGTGAACGGGACAGGACGGGGCAGTTCTTC,CASSERDRTGQFF
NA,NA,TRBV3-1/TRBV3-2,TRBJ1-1,TGTGCCAGCACCCCTCAGGGGATCGGGAACACTGAAGCTTTCTTT,CASTPQGIGNTEAFF
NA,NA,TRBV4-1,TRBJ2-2,TGCGCCAGCAGCCCCAGGGACACACCGAACACCGGGGAGCTGTTTTTT,CASSPRDTPNTGELFF
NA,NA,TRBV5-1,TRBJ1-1,TGCGCCAGCAGCGCCACACAGGGATTGGACACTGAAGCTTTCTTT,CASSATQGLDTEAFF
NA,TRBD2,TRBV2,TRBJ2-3,TGTGCCAGCAGTGGGGTAGCGGGGGGATTGGATACGCAGTATTTT,CASSGVAGGLDTQYF
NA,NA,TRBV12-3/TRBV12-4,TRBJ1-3,TGTGCCAGCAGTTCAGGGATGGGAAACACCATATATTTT,CASSSGMGNTIYF